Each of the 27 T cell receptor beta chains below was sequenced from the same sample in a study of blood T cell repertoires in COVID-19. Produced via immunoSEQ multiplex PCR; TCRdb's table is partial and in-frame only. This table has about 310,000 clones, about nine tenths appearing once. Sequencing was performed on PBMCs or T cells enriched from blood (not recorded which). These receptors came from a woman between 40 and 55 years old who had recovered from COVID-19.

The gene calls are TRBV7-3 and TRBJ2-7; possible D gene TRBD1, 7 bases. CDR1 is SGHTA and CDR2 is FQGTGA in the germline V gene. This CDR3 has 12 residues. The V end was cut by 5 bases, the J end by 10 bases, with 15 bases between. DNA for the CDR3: TGTGCCAGCAGCCCAGGGGGGCAGATACAGTACTTC. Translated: CASSPGGQIQYF.

Here the CDR3 DNA reads TGCGCCAGCAGCCAAGCCCGCGGGGGAGCTGGAAACACCATATATTTT. Translation gives CASSQARGGAGNTIYF. The chain has TRBV4-3 and TRBJ1-3; a weak D match, TRBD1 (5 bases). Trimming pared 1 base from V and 2 bases from J, leaving 12 bases between. This CDR3 is 16 amino acids long. Germline CDR1 reads LGHNA; CDR2 reads YSLEER.

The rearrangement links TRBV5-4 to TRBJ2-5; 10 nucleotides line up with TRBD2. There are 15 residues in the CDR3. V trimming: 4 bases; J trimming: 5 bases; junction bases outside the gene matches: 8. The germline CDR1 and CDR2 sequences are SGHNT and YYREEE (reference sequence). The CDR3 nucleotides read TGTGCCAGCAGCCAACCCCTAGCGGGGGCCGAGACCCAGTACTTC. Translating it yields CASSQPLAGAETQYF.

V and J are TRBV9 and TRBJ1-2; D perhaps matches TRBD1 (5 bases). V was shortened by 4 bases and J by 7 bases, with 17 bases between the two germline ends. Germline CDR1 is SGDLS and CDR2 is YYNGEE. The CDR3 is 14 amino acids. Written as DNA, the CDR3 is TGTGCCAGCAGCCCACCTGGAGGGGCTCTTGGCTACACCTTC. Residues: CASSPPGGALGYTF.

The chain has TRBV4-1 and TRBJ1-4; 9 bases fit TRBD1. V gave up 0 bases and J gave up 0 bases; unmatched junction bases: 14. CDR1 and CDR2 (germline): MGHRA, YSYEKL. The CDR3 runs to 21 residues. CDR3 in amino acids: CASSQDGLRQGVGSTNEKLFF. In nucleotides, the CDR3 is TGCGCCAGCAGCCAAGATGGGCTCCGACAGGGGGTAGGGTCAACTAATGAAAAACTGTTTTTT.

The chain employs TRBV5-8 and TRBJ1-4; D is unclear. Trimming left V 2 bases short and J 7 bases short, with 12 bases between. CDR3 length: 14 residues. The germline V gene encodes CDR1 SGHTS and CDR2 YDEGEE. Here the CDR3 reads CASSFRLAGEKLFF. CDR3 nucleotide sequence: TGTGCCAGCAGCTTTCGGCTAGCCGGTGAAAAACTGTTTTTT.

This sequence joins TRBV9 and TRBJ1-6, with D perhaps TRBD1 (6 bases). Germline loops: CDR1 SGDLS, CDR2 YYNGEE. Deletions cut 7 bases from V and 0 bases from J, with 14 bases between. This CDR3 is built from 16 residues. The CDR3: CASSTGGSSYNSPLHF. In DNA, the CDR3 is TGTGCCAGCTCGACAGGCGGGAGCTCCTATAATTCACCCCTCCACTTT.

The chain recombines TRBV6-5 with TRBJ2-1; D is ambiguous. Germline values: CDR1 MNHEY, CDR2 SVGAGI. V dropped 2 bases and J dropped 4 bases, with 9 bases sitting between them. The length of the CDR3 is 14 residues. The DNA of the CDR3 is TGTGCCAGCAGTTACAACAGAATTTACAATGAGCAGTTCTTC. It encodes CASSYNRIYNEQFF.

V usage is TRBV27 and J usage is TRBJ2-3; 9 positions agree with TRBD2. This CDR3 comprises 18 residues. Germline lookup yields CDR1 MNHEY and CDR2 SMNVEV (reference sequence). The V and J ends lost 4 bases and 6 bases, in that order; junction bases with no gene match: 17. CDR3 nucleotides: TGTGCCAGCAGTTCCTCTTCGCGGGGGGGTCCCCTCGGCGATACGCAGTATTTT. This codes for CASSSSSRGGPLGDTQYF.

The CDR3, as DNA: TGCGCCAGCAGCCGCGGCCTGGGAGGGGCCTACGAGCAGTACTTC. Translated: CASSRGLGGAYEQYF. V usage is TRBV5-1 and J usage is TRBJ2-7, with 7 bases lining up with TRBD2. Per germline, CDR1 SGHRS and CDR2 YFSETQ. The CDR3 runs to 15 residues. V gave up 4 bases and J gave up 2 bases; unmatched junction bases: 9.

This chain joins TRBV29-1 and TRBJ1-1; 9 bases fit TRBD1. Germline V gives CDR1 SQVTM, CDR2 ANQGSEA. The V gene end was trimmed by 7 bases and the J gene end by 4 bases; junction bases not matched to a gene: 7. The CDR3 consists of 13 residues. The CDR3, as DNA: TGCAGCGGCCTGGGACAGGGAGCCACTGAAGCTTTCTTT. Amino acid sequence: CSGLGQGATEAFF.

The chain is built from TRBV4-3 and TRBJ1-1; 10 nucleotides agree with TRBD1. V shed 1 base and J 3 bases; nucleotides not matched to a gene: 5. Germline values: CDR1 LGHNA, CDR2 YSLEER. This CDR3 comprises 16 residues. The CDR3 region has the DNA TGCGCCAGCAGCCAAGGGGGACAGGGGTTGGACACTGAAGCTTTCTTT. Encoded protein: CASSQGGQGLDTEAFF.

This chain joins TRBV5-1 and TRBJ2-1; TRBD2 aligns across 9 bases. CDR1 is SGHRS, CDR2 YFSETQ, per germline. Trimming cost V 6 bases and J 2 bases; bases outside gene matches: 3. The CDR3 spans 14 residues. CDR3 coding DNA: TGCGCCAGCAACCCTAGCGGGGCCTACAATGAGCAGTTCTTC. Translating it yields CASNPSGAYNEQFF.

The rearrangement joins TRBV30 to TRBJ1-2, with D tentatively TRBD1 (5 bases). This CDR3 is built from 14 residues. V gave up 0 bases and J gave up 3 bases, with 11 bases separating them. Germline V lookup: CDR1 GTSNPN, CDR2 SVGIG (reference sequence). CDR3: CAWSVPGIYYGYTF. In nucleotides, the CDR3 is TGTGCCTGGAGTGTCCCAGGGATATACTATGGCTACACCTTC.

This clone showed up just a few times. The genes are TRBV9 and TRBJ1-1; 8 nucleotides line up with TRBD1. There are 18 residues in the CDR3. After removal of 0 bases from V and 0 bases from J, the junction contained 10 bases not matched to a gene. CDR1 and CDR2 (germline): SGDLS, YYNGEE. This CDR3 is CASSVDSGQGRMNTEAFF. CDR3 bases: TGTGCCAGCAGCGTAGATTCCGGACAGGGCAGGATGAACACTGAAGCTTTCTTT.

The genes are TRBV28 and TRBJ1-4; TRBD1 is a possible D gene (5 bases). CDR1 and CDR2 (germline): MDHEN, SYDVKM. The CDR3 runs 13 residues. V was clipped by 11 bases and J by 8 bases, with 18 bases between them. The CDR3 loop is CAGPRQNVEKLFF. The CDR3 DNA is TGTGCCGGACCCAGACAGAACGTAGAAAAACTGTTTTTT.

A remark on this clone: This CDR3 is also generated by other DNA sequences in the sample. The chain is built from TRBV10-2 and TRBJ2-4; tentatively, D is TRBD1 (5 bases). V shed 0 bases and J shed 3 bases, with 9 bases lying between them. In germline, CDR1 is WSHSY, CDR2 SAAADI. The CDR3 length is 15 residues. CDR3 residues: CASSESGQGKNIQYF. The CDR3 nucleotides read TGCGCCAGCAGTGAGTCAGGGCAGGGCAAAAACATTCAGTACTTC.

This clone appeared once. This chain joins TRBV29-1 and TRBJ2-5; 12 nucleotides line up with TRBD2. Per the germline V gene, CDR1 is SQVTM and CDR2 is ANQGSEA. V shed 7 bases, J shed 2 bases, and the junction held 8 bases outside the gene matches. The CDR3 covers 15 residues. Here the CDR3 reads CSASGTSGFQETQYF. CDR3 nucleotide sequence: TGCAGCGCCTCCGGGACTAGCGGGTTTCAAGAGACCCAGTACTTC.

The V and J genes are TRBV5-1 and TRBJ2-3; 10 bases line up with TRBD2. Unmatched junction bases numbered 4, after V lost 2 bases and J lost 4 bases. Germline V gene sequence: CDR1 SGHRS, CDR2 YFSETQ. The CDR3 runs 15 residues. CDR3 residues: CASSLFSGGPDTQYF. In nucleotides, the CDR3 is TGCGCCAGCAGCTTATTTAGCGGGGGGCCAGATACGCAGTATTTT.

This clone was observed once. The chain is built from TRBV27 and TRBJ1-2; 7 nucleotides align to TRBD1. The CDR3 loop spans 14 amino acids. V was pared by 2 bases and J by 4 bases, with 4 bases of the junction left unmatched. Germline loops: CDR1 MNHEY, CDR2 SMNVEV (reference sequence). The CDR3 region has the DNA TGTGCCAGCAGTTTAAAGGGGGCGGGCTATGGCTACACCTTC. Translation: CASSLKGAGYGYTF.

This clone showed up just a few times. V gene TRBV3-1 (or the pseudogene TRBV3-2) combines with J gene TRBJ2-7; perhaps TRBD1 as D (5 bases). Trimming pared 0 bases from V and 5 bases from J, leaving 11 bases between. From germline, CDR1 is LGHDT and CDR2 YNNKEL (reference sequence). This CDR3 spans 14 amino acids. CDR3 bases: TGTGCCAGCAGCCAAGATGAGACAGCAGACGAGCAGTACTTC. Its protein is CASSQDETADEQYF.

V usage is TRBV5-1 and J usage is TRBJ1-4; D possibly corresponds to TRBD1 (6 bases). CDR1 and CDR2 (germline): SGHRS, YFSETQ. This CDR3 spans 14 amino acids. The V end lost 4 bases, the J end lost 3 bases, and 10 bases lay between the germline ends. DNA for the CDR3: TGCGCCAGCAGCCGGGACATTTCTAATGAAAAACTGTTTTTT. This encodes CASSRDISNEKLFF.

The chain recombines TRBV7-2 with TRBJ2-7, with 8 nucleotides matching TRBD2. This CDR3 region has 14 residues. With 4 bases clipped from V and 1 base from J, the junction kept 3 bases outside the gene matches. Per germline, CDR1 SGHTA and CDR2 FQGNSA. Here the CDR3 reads CASSWGLVSYEQYF. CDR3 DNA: TGTGCCAGCAGCTGGGGACTAGTGTCCTACGAGCAGTACTTC.

CDR3 amino acids: CASSYHSGKGTDTQYF. CDR3 DNA: TGTGCCAGCAGTTACCATAGCGGGAAGGGCACAGATACGCAGTATTTT. The genes are TRBV6-5 and TRBJ2-3, with 8 bases matching TRBD2. V gave up 2 bases and J gave up 1 base; unmatched junction bases: 5. Germline V gives CDR1 MNHEY, CDR2 SVGAGI. There are 16 residues in the CDR3.

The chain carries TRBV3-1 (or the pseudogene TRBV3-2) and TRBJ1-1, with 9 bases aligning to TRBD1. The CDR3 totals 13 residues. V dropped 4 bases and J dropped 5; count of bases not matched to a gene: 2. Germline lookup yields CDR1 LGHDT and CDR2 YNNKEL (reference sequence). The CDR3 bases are TGTGCCAGCAGCCTAGACAGGGGGACTGAAGCTTTCTTT. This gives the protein CASSLDRGTEAFF.

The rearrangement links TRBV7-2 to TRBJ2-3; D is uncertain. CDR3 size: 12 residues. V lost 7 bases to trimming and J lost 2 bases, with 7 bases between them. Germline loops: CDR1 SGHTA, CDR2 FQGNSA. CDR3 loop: CASKRFTDTQYF. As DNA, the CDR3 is TGTGCCAGCAAACGGTTCACAGATACGCAGTATTTT.

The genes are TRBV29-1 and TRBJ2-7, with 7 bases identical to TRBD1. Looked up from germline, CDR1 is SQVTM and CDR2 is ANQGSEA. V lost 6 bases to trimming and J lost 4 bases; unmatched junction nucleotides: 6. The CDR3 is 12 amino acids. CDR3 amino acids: CSVQGDRYEQYF. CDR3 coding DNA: TGCAGCGTCCAGGGGGACCGTTACGAGCAGTACTTC.